This is a list of T cell receptor beta chains from one sample in a study of beta chain features in type 1 diabetes. The method was immunoSEQ multiplex PCR; TCRdb's version includes in-frame clones alone and lacks a portion of them. The repertoire holds 200,000 to 250,000 clones, around 9.9% seen once, with 1% to 1.5% in the top ten. Sample: central memory CD4+ T cells from blood. The source of these receptors is a man younger than 35 in good health. The CDR3 runs from the conserved cysteine through the conserved F or W. Each record gives: CDR3 protein, CDR3 DNA, V gene, D gene, clone size, J gene. A D gene is named only where the DNA matches it firmly. Size values are once, few and many counts, or a class for expanded clones, and some rows have none.

CDR3aa: CATSRDNRARELFF
CDR3nt: TGTGCCACCAGCAGAGATAACCGGGCGCGGGAGCTGTTTTTT
v_gene: TRBV15
d_gene: NA
abundance: many
j_gene: TRBJ2-2

CDR3aa: CASSSGQGNNEQFF
CDR3nt: TGTGCCAGCAGCTCTGGACAGGGAAACAATGAGCAGTTCTTC
v_gene: TRBV7-7
d_gene: TRBD1
abundance: NA
j_gene: TRBJ2-1

CDR3aa: CSVDVPDRTTPNYGYTF
CDR3nt: TGCAGCGTTGACGTCCCGGACAGAACTACCCCTAACTATGGCTACACCTTC
v_gene: TRBV29-1
d_gene: NA
abundance: few
j_gene: TRBJ1-2

CDR3aa: CSVEGTGTGYNF
CDR3nt: TGCAGCGTTGAAGGAACCGGGACAGGGTACAATTTT
v_gene: TRBV29-1
d_gene: TRBD1
abundance: NA
j_gene: TRBJ2-3

CDR3aa: CASSWTGSTGELFF
CDR3nt: TGTGCCAGCAGCTGGACAGGGAGCACCGGGGAGCTGTTTTTT
v_gene: TRBV5-4
d_gene: TRBD1
abundance: many
j_gene: TRBJ2-2

CDR3aa: CASSVAGQGAYNEQFF
CDR3nt: TGTGCCAGCAGCGTAGCAGGACAGGGGGCATACAATGAGCAGTTCTTC
v_gene: TRBV9
d_gene: TRBD1
abundance: NA
j_gene: TRBJ2-1

CDR3aa: CASSPYGTGGNQPQHF
CDR3nt: TGTGCCAGCAGCCCATATGGGACAGGGGGGAATCAGCCCCAGCATTTT
v_gene: TRBV27
d_gene: TRBD1
abundance: few
j_gene: TRBJ1-5

CDR3aa: CAWSVRFNYGYTF
CDR3nt: TGTGCCTGGAGTGTACGGTTTAACTATGGCTACACCTTC
v_gene: TRBV30
d_gene: NA
abundance: NA
j_gene: TRBJ1-2

CDR3aa: CASSQELILAGDEQYF
CDR3nt: TGCGCCAGCAGCCAAGAACTGATACTAGCGGGAGACGAGCAGTACTTC
v_gene: TRBV4-3
d_gene: TRBD2
abundance: NA
j_gene: TRBJ2-7

CDR3aa: CASSVRLAGGGSDTQYF
CDR3nt: TGTGCCAGCAGCGTTCGACTAGCGGGAGGAGGCTCAGATACGCAGTATTTT
v_gene: TRBV9
d_gene: TRBD2
abundance: NA
j_gene: TRBJ2-3

CDR3aa: CASRRGNQPQHF
CDR3nt: TGTGCCAGCCGGAGGGGGAATCAGCCCCAGCATTTT
v_gene: TRBV6-5
d_gene: NA
abundance: many
j_gene: TRBJ1-5

CDR3aa: CASSRFSGYNEQFF
CDR3nt: TGTGCCAGCAGCCGATTCTCCGGGTATAATGAGCAGTTCTTC
v_gene: TRBV11-1
d_gene: NA
abundance: NA
j_gene: TRBJ2-1

CDR3aa: CASSNFRRELSYEQYF
CDR3nt: TGTGCCAGCAGTAACTTCCGGCGGGAGCTCTCCTACGAGCAGTACTTC
v_gene: TRBV27
d_gene: TRBD2
abundance: once
j_gene: TRBJ2-7

CDR3aa: CASRLGQGVYGYTF
CDR3nt: TGTGCCAGCAGGCTGGGACAGGGGGTTTATGGCTACACCTTC
v_gene: TRBV21-1
d_gene: NA
abundance: few
j_gene: TRBJ1-2

CDR3aa: CASSLRRQVYEQYF
CDR3nt: TGTGCCAGCAGTTTAAGGAGACAGGTCTACGAGCAGTACTTC
v_gene: TRBV27
d_gene: NA
abundance: NA
j_gene: TRBJ2-7

CDR3aa: CASSETPGDEAFF
CDR3nt: TGTGCCAGCAGTGAGACTCCGGGCGATGAAGCTTTCTTT
v_gene: TRBV6-1
d_gene: NA
abundance: few
j_gene: TRBJ1-1

CDR3aa: CAFYSDMNTEAFF
CDR3nt: TGTGCCTTCTATAGCGATATGAACACTGAAGCTTTCTTT
v_gene: TRBV30
d_gene: NA
abundance: NA
j_gene: TRBJ1-1

CDR3aa: CASSPGLDNEQFF
CDR3nt: TGTGCCAGCTCACCAGGCCTCGACAATGAGCAGTTCTTC
v_gene: TRBV18
d_gene: NA
abundance: NA
j_gene: TRBJ2-1

CDR3aa: CASAPGASGNTIYF
CDR3nt: TGTGCCAGCGCCCCAGGGGCCTCTGGAAACACCATATATTTT
v_gene: TRBV21-1
d_gene: NA
abundance: few
j_gene: TRBJ1-3

CDR3aa: CASSQDFASSLTDTQYF
CDR3nt: TGTGCCAGCAGCCAAGATTTCGCTAGCTCCCTCACAGATACGCAGTATTTT
v_gene: TRBV4-2
d_gene: NA
abundance: many
j_gene: TRBJ2-3

CDR3aa: CASSLQLADETQYF
CDR3nt: TGTGCCAGCAGCTTACAACTAGCGGACGAGACCCAGTACTTC
v_gene: TRBV11-2
d_gene: TRBD2
abundance: NA
j_gene: TRBJ2-5

CDR3aa: CASRQDSNSYNEQFF
CDR3nt: TGTGCCAGCAGACAAGACAGCAACTCCTACAATGAGCAGTTCTTC
v_gene: TRBV11-2
d_gene: NA
abundance: many
j_gene: TRBJ2-1

CDR3aa: CSVNSQGSGNTIYF
CDR3nt: TGCAGCGTTAACTCACAGGGCTCTGGAAACACCATATATTTT
v_gene: TRBV29-1
d_gene: NA
abundance: NA
j_gene: TRBJ1-3

CDR3aa: CATSRDQGWPYEQYF
CDR3nt: TGTGCCACCAGCAGAGATCAGGGGTGGCCCTACGAGCAGTACTTC
v_gene: TRBV15
d_gene: NA
abundance: once
j_gene: TRBJ2-7

CDR3aa: CASSPQSAGGGSYEQYF
CDR3nt: TGTGCCAGCAGCCCCCAATCCGCAGGGGGAGGCTCCTACGAGCAGTACTTC
v_gene: TRBV7-2
d_gene: NA
abundance: NA
j_gene: TRBJ2-7

CDR3aa: CATGQGAAYEQYF
CDR3nt: TGTGCCACTGGGCAGGGGGCCGCCTACGAGCAGTACTTC
v_gene: TRBV18
d_gene: TRBD1
abundance: NA
j_gene: TRBJ2-7

CDR3aa: CASSTPNRVEEQYF
CDR3nt: TGTGCCAGTAGTACGCCGAACAGGGTTGAGGAGCAGTACTTC
v_gene: TRBV19
d_gene: NA
abundance: NA
j_gene: TRBJ2-7

CDR3aa: CSVGQGPTGELFF
CDR3nt: TGCAGCGTCGGACAGGGGCCCACCGGGGAGCTGTTTTTT
v_gene: TRBV29-1
d_gene: TRBD1
abundance: many
j_gene: TRBJ2-2

CDR3aa: CASSLTREEKLFF
CDR3nt: TGTGCCAGCAGCCTTACTCGGGAGGAAAAACTGTTTTTT
v_gene: TRBV7-2
d_gene: NA
abundance: NA
j_gene: TRBJ1-4

CDR3aa: CASSLTGDAAETQYF
CDR3nt: TGCGCCAGCAGCCTCACGGGGGACGCAGCAGAGACCCAGTACTTC
v_gene: TRBV23-1
d_gene: NA
abundance: few
j_gene: TRBJ2-5

CDR3aa: CSVAIETQYF
CDR3nt: TGCAGCGTTGCCATAGAGACCCAGTACTTC
v_gene: TRBV29-1
d_gene: NA
abundance: NA
j_gene: TRBJ2-5

CDR3aa: CASSFPGQSTYEQYF
CDR3nt: TGTGCCAGCAGTTTTCCAGGGCAATCTACCTACGAGCAGTACTTC
v_gene: TRBV6-5
d_gene: NA
abundance: few
j_gene: TRBJ2-7

CDR3aa: CSVEDTQYF
CDR3nt: TGCAGCGTGGAAGATACGCAGTATTTT
v_gene: TRBV29-1
d_gene: NA
abundance: NA
j_gene: TRBJ2-3

CDR3aa: CASTYSGTGKANYGYTF
CDR3nt: TGTGCCAGCACTTATTCCGGGACAGGGAAGGCTAACTATGGCTACACCTTC
v_gene: TRBV10-3
d_gene: TRBD1
abundance: few
j_gene: TRBJ1-2

CDR3aa: CASSQDRRDTQYF
CDR3nt: TGCGCCAGCAGCCAAGATCGGAGGGATACGCAGTATTTT
v_gene: TRBV4-1
d_gene: NA
abundance: few
j_gene: TRBJ2-3

CDR3aa: CASSLDGTYNEQFF
CDR3nt: TGTGCCAGCAGCTTAGATGGGACTTACAATGAGCAGTTCTTC
v_gene: TRBV11-3
d_gene: NA
abundance: NA
j_gene: TRBJ2-1

CDR3aa: CATDAGKGTDTQYF
CDR3nt: TGTGCCACCGACGCCGGAAAGGGGACAGATACGCAGTATTTT
v_gene: TRBV15
d_gene: NA
abundance: NA
j_gene: TRBJ2-3

CDR3aa: CASSPYPGDGEAFF
CDR3nt: TGTGCCAGCAGTCCGTACCCCGGGGACGGAGAAGCTTTCTTT
v_gene: TRBV6-6
d_gene: NA
abundance: NA
j_gene: TRBJ1-1

CDR3aa: CASSLTHADTQYF
CDR3nt: TGTGCCAGCAGCTTAACTCACGCAGATACGCAGTATTTT
v_gene: TRBV7-9
d_gene: NA
abundance: NA
j_gene: TRBJ2-3

CDR3aa: CASSPMGGGTDTQYF
CDR3nt: TGTGCCAGCAGCCCGATGGGAGGAGGCACAGATACGCAGTATTTT
v_gene: TRBV7-9
d_gene: NA
abundance: few
j_gene: TRBJ2-3

CDR3aa: CASSVVEGRGTQYF
CDR3nt: TGTGCCAGCAGCGTAGTGGAGGGCAGGGGGACCCAGTACTTC
v_gene: TRBV9
d_gene: NA
abundance: few
j_gene: TRBJ2-5

CDR3aa: CATSPRGSGRANEQFF
CDR3nt: TGTGCCACCAGCCCCCGCGGTAGCGGGAGGGCCAATGAGCAGTTCTTC
v_gene: TRBV15
d_gene: TRBD2
abundance: few
j_gene: TRBJ2-1

CDR3aa: CASSLRGEQYF
CDR3nt: TGTGCCAGCAGTTTAAGGGGCGAGCAGTACTTC
v_gene: TRBV6-6
d_gene: NA
abundance: few
j_gene: TRBJ2-7

CDR3aa: CASSLDGAPNEKLFF
CDR3nt: TGCGCCAGCAGCTTGGATGGGGCCCCTAATGAAAAACTGTTTTTT
v_gene: TRBV5-1
d_gene: NA
abundance: few
j_gene: TRBJ1-4

CDR3aa: CASSQPTSGSGEQYF
CDR3nt: TGCGCCAGCAGCCAACCCACTAGCGGGAGCGGCGAGCAGTACTTC
v_gene: TRBV4-1
d_gene: TRBD2
abundance: NA
j_gene: TRBJ2-7

CDR3aa: CASSLELEYEQYF
CDR3nt: TGTGCCAGCAGCTTAGAACTAGAGTACGAGCAGTACTTC
v_gene: TRBV7-9
d_gene: NA
abundance: NA
j_gene: TRBJ2-7

CDR3aa: CASSLGRGIHEQYF
CDR3nt: TGTGCCAGCAGCCTGGGGAGAGGGATCCACGAGCAGTACTTC
v_gene: TRBV14
d_gene: NA
abundance: NA
j_gene: TRBJ2-7

CDR3aa: CASSRTSGDYEQYF
CDR3nt: TGTGCCAGCAGCCGGACTAGCGGCGACTACGAGCAGTACTTC
v_gene: TRBV11-3
d_gene: TRBD2
abundance: few
j_gene: TRBJ2-7

CDR3aa: CASTRGSGETQYF
CDR3nt: TGTGCCAGCACTCGCGGGAGTGGGGAGACCCAGTACTTC
v_gene: TRBV6-1
d_gene: TRBD2
abundance: few
j_gene: TRBJ2-5

CDR3aa: CASSRQAYTQYF
CDR3nt: TGTGCCAGCAGCCGTCAAGCCTACACGCAGTATTTT
v_gene: TRBV14
d_gene: NA
abundance: many
j_gene: TRBJ2-3

CDR3aa: CASNTVNYGYTF
CDR3nt: TGTGCCAGCAACACAGTAAACTATGGCTACACCTTC
v_gene: TRBV2
d_gene: NA
abundance: NA
j_gene: TRBJ1-2

CDR3aa: CASSRLAADQETQYF
CDR3nt: TGTGCCAGCTCACGACTAGCGGCTGACCAAGAGACCCAGTACTTC
v_gene: TRBV18
d_gene: TRBD2
abundance: NA
j_gene: TRBJ2-5

CDR3aa: CSVAGVGYTF
CDR3nt: TGCAGCGTAGCAGGGGTGGGCTACACCTTC
v_gene: TRBV29-1
d_gene: NA
abundance: NA
j_gene: TRBJ1-2

CDR3aa: CASNRQLNQPQHF
CDR3nt: TGTGCCAGCAACCGACAGCTTAATCAGCCCCAGCATTTT
v_gene: TRBV6-1
d_gene: NA
abundance: NA
j_gene: TRBJ1-5

CDR3aa: CASSQDPDSNQPQHF
CDR3nt: TGCGCCAGCAGCCAAGACCCCGATAGCAATCAGCCCCAGCATTTT
v_gene: TRBV4-1
d_gene: NA
abundance: NA
j_gene: TRBJ1-5